This T cell receptor beta chain was recorded in a study of shared clonotypes between healthy human individuals. This CDR3 contains 16 residues. Germline CDR1 reads SGHRS; CDR2 reads YFSETQ. V was shortened by 0 bases and J by 0 bases, with 12 bases between the two germline ends. Sorted-subset replicate PCR reactions contained approximately 190 ng DNA, corresponding to approximately 30,000 T cell genomes. The assay was immunoSEQ multiplex PCR, and TCRdb's table has in-frame clones only and misses some. The top ten hold 1.5% to 2% of the sample, which has about 2.2 million clones, roughly 93% seen once. CD8 cells regarded as naive lacked CD45RO, were positively chosen for CCR7, and omitted terminally differentiated effector memory CD45RA+ cells.

The rearrangement uses TRBV5-1 and TRBJ1-1; tentatively, D is TRBD1 (5 bases). The sample taken for sequencing was naive CD8+ T cells from PBMCs. The source of this sequence is a man aged 18 to 29 in good health. Some clones in this sample may be carry-over from other donors' samples. The CDR3 sequence: CASSLALKDMNTEAFF. Written as DNA, the CDR3 is TGCGCCAGCAGCTTGGCCTTGAAGGACATGAACACTGAAGCTTTCTTT.